Here is one TCR beta chain with its context. These data are taken from a study of control samples from healthy donors and cancer patients. Here immunoSEQ multiplex PCR was the method, and the copy in TCRdb shows in-frame clones only, minus some. The sample shows some 41,000 clones, about 89% of them seen only once. The CDR3 is 16 residues long. Germline V lookup: CDR1 LNHDA, CDR2 SQIVND (reference sequence). Trimming cost V 2 bases and J 5 bases; bases outside gene matches: 5. The specimen sequenced was PBMCs. This chain joins TRBV19 and TRBJ2-3, with TRBD2 identical over 12 bases. This clonotype originated in a woman aged 55-69 years with lung cancer. The CDR3 reads CASSINPSGRVDTQYF. The CDR3 nucleotides are TGTGCCAGTAGTATAAATCCTAGCGGGAGGGTAGATACGCAGTATTTT.